This T cell receptor beta chain was retrieved from a study of cytomegalovirus exposure and HLA in healthy donors. Germline V gene sequence: CDR1 SGHTA, CDR2 FQGNSA. Trimming cost V 3 bases and J 2 bases; bases outside gene matches: 0. This CDR3 comprises 14 residues. Primers: 60 Vbeta forward and 13 Jbeta reverse. The method was immunoSEQ multiplex PCR; TCRdb's version includes in-frame clones alone and lacks a portion of them. Here the sample spans 150,000 to 200,000 clones, approximately 80% being singletons. The sequence derives from a woman under 30 in good health and CMV-seronegative. This chain links TRBV7-2 with TRBJ1-2, with 10 bases matching TRBD1. Sequencing was carried out using PBMCs. The CDR3 bases are TGTGCCAGCAGCTTGGGACAGGGGAACTATGGCTACACCTTC. It codes for CASSLGQGNYGYTF.